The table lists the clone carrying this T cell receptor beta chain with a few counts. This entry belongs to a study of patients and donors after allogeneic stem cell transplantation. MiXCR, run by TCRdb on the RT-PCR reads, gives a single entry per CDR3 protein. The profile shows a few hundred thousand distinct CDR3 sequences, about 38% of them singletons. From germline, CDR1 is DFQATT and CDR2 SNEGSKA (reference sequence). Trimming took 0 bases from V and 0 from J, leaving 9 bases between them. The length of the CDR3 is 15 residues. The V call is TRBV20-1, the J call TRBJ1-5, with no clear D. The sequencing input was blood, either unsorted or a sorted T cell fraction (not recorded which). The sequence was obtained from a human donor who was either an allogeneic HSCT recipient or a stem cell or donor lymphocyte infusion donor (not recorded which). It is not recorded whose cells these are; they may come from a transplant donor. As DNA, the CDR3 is TGCAGTGCTAGAGACCCCTCAGATAGCAATCAGCCCCAGCATTTT. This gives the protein CSARDPSDSNQPQHF.